The clone carrying this T cell receptor beta chain was seen a few times. What it binds is unknown. The sample originates from a study of response to subunit inactivated influenza vaccine. Study observations and caveats: Only a handful of new T cells, the authors suggested, are recruited with each seasonal influenza vaccination.

V lost 0 bases, J lost 4 bases, and 12 bases lay in between. Germline V lookup: CDR1 DFQATT, CDR2 SNEGSKA (reference sequence). CDR3 size: 14 residues. One entry per CDR3 protein, called by TCRdb with MiXCR from the RT-PCR reads. Of approximately 300,000 distinct CDR3 sequences detected, roughly 22% appear once; the ten largest clones hold around a tenth. Material: PBMCs from blood, obtained 21 months after vaccination. This TCR came from a man aged 50 to 69 who received an inactivated influenza vaccine. This chain links TRBV20-1 with TRBJ1-2; D unclear. DNA of the CDR3: TGCAGTGCTAGAGATTTAAGGAACCTCTATGGCTACACCTTC. Encoded protein: CSARDLRNLYGYTF.